This T cell receptor beta chain was profiled in a study of T-cell memory formation after mild COVID-19. Study-wide results and limits: Of the contracting clones, CD4+ ones lay mainly in CM and EM, and CD8+ ones in EMRA.

CDR3 size: 16 residues. Germline CDR1 is SGHRS and CDR2 is YFSETQ. Trimming took 6 bases from V and 7 from J; bases not matched to a gene: 11. TCRdb analysed the 5' RACE reads with MiXCR anew, one entry per CDR3 protein. The table shows around 390,000 distinct CDR3 sequences, with roughly 15% occurring only once. This clonotype was counted between two and nine times. The antigen remains undetermined. The sample was PBMCs or a T cell subset sorted from them (not recorded which). This chain uses TRBV5-1 with TRBJ2-2; 11 bases align to TRBD2. This sequence originates from a man aged 18-30 years who had mild COVID-19 (a few samples of this study predate the infection). Cell type and time point are not known. CDR3 in amino acids: CASNELAGVASGELFF. The CDR3 DNA follows: TGCGCCAGCAACGAACTAGCGGGGGTAGCTAGCGGGGAGCTGTTTTTT.